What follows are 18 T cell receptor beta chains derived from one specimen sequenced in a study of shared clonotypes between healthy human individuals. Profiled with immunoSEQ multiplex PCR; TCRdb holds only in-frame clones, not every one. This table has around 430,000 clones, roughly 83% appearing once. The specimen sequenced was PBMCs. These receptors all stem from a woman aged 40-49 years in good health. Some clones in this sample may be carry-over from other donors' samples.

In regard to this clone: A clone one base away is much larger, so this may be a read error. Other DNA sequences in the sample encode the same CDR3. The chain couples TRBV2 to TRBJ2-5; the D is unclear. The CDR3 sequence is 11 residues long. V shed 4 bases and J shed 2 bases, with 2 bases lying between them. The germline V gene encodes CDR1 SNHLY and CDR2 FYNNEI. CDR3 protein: CASSGQETQYF. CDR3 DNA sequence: TGTGCCAGCAGTGGACAAGAGACCCAGTACTTC. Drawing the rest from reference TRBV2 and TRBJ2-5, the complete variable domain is EPEVTQTPSHQVTQMGQEVILRCVPISNHLYFYWYRQILGQKVEFLVSFYNNEISEKSEIFDDQFSVERPDGSNFTLKIRSTKLEDSAMYFCASSGQETQYFGPGTRLLVL.

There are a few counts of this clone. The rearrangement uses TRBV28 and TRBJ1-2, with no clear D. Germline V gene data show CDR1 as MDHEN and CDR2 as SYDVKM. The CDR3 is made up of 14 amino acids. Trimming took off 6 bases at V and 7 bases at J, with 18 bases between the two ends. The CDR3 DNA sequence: TGTGCCAGCAGACAGACGGCCACCCGGTCTGGCTACACCTTC. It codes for CASRQTATRSGYTF.

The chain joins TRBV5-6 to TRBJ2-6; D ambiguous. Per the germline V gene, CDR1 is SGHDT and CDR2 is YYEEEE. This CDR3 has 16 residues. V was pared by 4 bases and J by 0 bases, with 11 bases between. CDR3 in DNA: TGTGCCAGCAGCCCCATGGACGGCTCTGGGGCCAACGTCCTGACTTTC. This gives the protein CASSPMDGSGANVLTF.

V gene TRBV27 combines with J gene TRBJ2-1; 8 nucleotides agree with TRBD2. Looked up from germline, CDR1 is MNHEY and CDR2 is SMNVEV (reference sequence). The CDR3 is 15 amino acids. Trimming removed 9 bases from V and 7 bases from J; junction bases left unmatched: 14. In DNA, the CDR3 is TGTGCCAGTAGACGGGACGGGAGGGCCAGAAATGAGCAGTTCTTC. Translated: CASRRDGRARNEQFF.

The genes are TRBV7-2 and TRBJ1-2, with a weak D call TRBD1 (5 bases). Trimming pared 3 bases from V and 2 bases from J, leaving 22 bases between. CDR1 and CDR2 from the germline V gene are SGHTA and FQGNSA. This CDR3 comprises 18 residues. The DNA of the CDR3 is TGTGCCAGCAGCTTGGCTTTTAGCCAGGGCAGACTAAACTATGGCTACACCTTC. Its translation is CASSLAFSQGRLNYGYTF.

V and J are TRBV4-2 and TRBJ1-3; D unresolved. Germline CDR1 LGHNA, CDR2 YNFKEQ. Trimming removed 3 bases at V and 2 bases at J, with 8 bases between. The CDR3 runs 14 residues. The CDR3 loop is CASSHPGPGNTIYF. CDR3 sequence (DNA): TGTGCCAGCAGCCATCCCGGACCTGGAAACACCATATATTTT.

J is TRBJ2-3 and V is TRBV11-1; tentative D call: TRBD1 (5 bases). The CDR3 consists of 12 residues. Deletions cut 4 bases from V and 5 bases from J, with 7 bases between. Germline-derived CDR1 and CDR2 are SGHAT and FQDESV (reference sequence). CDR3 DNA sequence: TGTGCCAGCAGCTACGACAGAGATACGCAGTATTTT. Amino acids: CASSYDRDTQYF. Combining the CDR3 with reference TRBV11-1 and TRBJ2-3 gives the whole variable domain EAEVAQSPRYKITEKSQAVAFWCDPISGHATLYWYRQILGQGPELLVQFQDESVVDDSQLPKDRFSAERLKGVDSTLKIQPAELGDSAMYLCASSYDRDTQYFGPGTRLTVL.

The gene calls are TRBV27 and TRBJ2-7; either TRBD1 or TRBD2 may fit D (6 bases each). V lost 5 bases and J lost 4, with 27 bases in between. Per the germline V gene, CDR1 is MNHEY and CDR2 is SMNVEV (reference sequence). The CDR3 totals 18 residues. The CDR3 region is CASSRRTSSGAKTYEQYF. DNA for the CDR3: TGTGCCAGCAGTCGGCGGACATCCTCGGGGGCTAAAACGTACGAGCAGTACTTC.

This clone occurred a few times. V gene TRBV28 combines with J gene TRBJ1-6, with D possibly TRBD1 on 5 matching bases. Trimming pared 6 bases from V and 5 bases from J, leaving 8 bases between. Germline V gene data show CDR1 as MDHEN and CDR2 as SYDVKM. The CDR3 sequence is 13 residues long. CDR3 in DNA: TGTGCCAGCAGACGACAGCATAATTCACCCCTCCACTTT. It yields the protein CASRRQHNSPLHF.

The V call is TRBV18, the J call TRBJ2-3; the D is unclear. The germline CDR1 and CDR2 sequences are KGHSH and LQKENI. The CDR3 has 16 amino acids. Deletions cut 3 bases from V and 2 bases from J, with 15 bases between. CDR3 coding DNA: TGTGCCAGCTCACCGGGCGAGACCATTTACACAGATACGCAGTATTTT. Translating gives CASSPGETIYTDTQYF. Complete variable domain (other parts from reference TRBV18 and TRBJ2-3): NAGVMQNPRHLVRRRGQEARLRCSPMKGHSHVYWYRQLPEEGLKFMVYLQKENIIDESGMPKERFSAEFPKEGPSILRIQQVVRGDSAAYFCASSPGETIYTDTQYFGPGTRLTVL.

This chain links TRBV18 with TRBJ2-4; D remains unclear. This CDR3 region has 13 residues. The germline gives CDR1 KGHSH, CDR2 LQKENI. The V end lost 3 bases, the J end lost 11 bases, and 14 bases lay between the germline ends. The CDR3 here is CASSPDQWFVQYF. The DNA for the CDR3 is TGTGCCAGCTCACCGGACCAATGGTTCGTTCAGTACTTC.

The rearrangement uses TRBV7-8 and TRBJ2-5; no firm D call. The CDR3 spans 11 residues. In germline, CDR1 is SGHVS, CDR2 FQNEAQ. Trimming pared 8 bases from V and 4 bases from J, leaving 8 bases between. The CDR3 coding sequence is TGTGCCAGCCTGGGCCCAGAGACCCAGTACTTC. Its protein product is CASLGPETQYF.

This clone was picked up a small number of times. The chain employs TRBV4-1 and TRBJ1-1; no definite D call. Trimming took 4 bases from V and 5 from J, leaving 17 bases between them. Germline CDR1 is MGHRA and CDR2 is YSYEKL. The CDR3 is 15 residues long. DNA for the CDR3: TGCGCCAGCAGCCCGAACCGGGGAGGGCGGACTGAAGCTTTCTTT. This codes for CASSPNRGGRTEAFF.

Here the CDR3 DNA reads TGTGCCAGCAGCTTGCCCGGGACGCCGCGGGGCTACACCTTC. It yields the protein CASSLPGTPRGYTF. V and J are TRBV7-9 and TRBJ1-2; tentatively, D is TRBD1 (5 bases). The ends were cut back, 3 bases at V and 8 bases at J, with 16 bases in the middle. The CDR3 consists of 14 residues. From germline, CDR1 is SEHNR and CDR2 FQNEAQ (reference sequence).

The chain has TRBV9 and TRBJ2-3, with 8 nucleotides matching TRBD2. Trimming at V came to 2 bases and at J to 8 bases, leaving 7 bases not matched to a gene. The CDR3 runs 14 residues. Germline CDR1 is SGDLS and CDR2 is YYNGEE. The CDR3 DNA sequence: TGTGCCAGCAGCGTTGGGACTAGTAAGGGTACGCAGTATTTT. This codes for CASSVGTSKGTQYF. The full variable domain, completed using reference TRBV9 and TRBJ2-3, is DSGVTQTPKHLITATGQRVTLRCSPRSGDLSVYWYQQSLDQGLQFLIQYYNGEERAKGNILERFSAQQFPDLHSELNLSSLELGDSALYFCASSVGTSKGTQYFGPGTRLTVL.

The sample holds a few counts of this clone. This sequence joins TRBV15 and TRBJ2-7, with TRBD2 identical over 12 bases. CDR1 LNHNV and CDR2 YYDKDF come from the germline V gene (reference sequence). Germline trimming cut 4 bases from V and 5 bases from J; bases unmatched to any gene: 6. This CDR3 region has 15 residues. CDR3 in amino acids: CATSTTSGSPNEQYF. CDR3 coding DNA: TGTGCCACCAGCACGACTAGCGGGAGTCCCAACGAGCAGTACTTC.

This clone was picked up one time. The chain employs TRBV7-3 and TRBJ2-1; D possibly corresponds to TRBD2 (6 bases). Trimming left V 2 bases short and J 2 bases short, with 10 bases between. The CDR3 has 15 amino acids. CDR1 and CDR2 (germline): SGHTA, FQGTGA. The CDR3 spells CASSLRGGTYNEQFF. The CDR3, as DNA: TGTGCCAGCAGCTTACGTGGCGGGACCTACAATGAGCAGTTCTTC.

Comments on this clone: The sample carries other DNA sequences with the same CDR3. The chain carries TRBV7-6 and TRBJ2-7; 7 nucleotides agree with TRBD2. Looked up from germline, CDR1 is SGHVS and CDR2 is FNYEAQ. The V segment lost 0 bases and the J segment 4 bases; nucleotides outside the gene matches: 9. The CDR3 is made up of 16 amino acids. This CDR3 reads CASSLASASGYYEQYF. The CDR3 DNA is TGTGCCAGCAGCTTAGCTAGTGCTAGCGGTTATTACGAGCAGTACTTC. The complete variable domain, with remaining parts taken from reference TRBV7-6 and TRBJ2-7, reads GAGVSQSPRYKVTKRGQDVALRCDPISGHVSLYWYRQALGQGPEFLTYFNYEAQQDKSGLPNDRFSAERPEGSISTLTIQRTEQRDSAMYRCASSLASASGYYEQYFGPGTRLTVT.